The present T cell receptor beta chain was sequenced within a study of CD8+ T cells in alopecia areata. Germline V CDR1 and CDR2: WSHSY, SAAADI. Trimming stripped 8 bases from V and 5 bases from J, with 13 bases between. The CDR3 consists of 13 residues. Extracted RNA was reverse transcribed into cDNA, the sequencing template. The data were produced by immunoSEQ multiplex PCR, yet TCRdb's version contains in-frame clones alone and is incomplete. The sample holds about 150,000 clones, roughly 60% seen once. Sequenced material: CD8+ T cells sorted from blood. The gene calls are TRBV10-2 and TRBJ2-1; a possible D gene is TRBD2 (6 bases). The clonotype comes from a human donor in good health. CDR3 bases: TGCGCCAGCTGGGGGGAGTGGAACAATGAGCAGTTCTTC. As protein: CASWGEWNNEQFF.